This is a list of T cell receptor beta chains from one sample in a study of blood T cells in healthy people across ages. Each CDR3 protein is one row after TCRdb ran MiXCR on the 5' RACE reads. This repertoire shows 1.5 million to 2 million distinct CDR3 sequences, roughly 49% found once; its top ten account for roughly 2.1%. Sequences were obtained from blood. All receptors derive from a woman aged 40 to 50 in good health. Both conserved end residues are part of each CDR3. Fields, in order: V gene, clone size, J gene, D gene, CDR3 DNA, CDR3 protein. The D gene is left open where the match is weak. Some rows have no size entry. The others give once, few or many, or a class for an expanded clone.

v_call: TRBV27; clone_size: .; j_call: TRBJ2-1; d_call: TRBD2; cdr3_nt: TGTGCCAGCAGTCCATCTAGCGGCGGCTGGGGTGAGCAGTTCTTC; cdr3_aa: CASSPSSGGWGEQFF
v_call: TRBV7-2; clone_size: .; j_call: TRBJ1-6; d_call: TRBD1; cdr3_nt: TGTGCCAGCAGCCGACAGGGAGTTTTTCAGGGAGATTCACCCCTCCACTTT; cdr3_aa: CASSRQGVFQGDSPLHF
v_call: TRBV2; clone_size: .; j_call: TRBJ2-4; d_call: .; cdr3_nt: TGTGCCAGCAGTGGCGGACAAATGGCCAAAAACATTCAGTACTTC; cdr3_aa: CASSGGQMAKNIQYF
v_call: TRBV5-1; clone_size: few; j_call: TRBJ2-6; d_call: TRBD2; cdr3_nt: TGCGCCAGCAGCCCAGGACTAGCGGGGAGCTCTGGGGCCAACGTCCTGACTTTC; cdr3_aa: CASSPGLAGSSGANVLTF
v_call: TRBV2; clone_size: .; j_call: TRBJ1-2; d_call: .; cdr3_nt: TGTGCCAGCAGGTTAGACAGTGACTATGGCTACACCTTC; cdr3_aa: CASRLDSDYGYTF
v_call: TRBV2; clone_size: .; j_call: TRBJ2-7; d_call: .; cdr3_nt: TGTGCCAGCAGTGAAGGGCTGACAGCCCTGGAAGGGGAGCAGTACTTC; cdr3_aa: CASSEGLTALEGEQYF
v_call: TRBV28; clone_size: few; j_call: TRBJ2-7; d_call: TRBD2; cdr3_nt: TGTGCCAGCAGTCCCCGAAGCGGGAACCTCTACGAGCAGTACTTC; cdr3_aa: CASSPRSGNLYEQYF
v_call: TRBV11-2; clone_size: .; j_call: TRBJ2-7; d_call: .; cdr3_nt: TGTGCCAGCAGCTGGGCCGCGGGACAGCGGGAGCAGTACTTC; cdr3_aa: CASSWAAGQREQYF
v_call: TRBV6-1; clone_size: .; j_call: TRBJ1-2; d_call: .; cdr3_nt: TGTGCCAGCAGGCGTAGTCAGGCGGGAGGCTACACCTTC; cdr3_aa: CASRRSQAGGYTF
v_call: TRBV5-6; clone_size: .; j_call: TRBJ2-3; d_call: .; cdr3_nt: TGTGCCAGCAGCCAAGACCGGGGACGAATATTTGCAGATACGCAGTATTTT; cdr3_aa: CASSQDRGRIFADTQYF
v_call: TRBV20-1; clone_size: .; j_call: TRBJ1-1; d_call: .; cdr3_nt: TGCAGTGCTGGACGGGGGATGAACACTGAAGCTTTCTTT; cdr3_aa: CSAGRGMNTEAFF
v_call: TRBV12-3/TRBV12-4; clone_size: .; j_call: TRBJ2-7; d_call: TRBD2; cdr3_nt: TGTGCCAGCAGTTTAACGCTTAGCGGGGCCGCCTACGAGCAGTACTTC; cdr3_aa: CASSLTLSGAAYEQYF
v_call: TRBV20-1; clone_size: few; j_call: TRBJ2-7; d_call: .; cdr3_nt: TGCAGTGCAGGGGTGGACGGGGGCCCCACACGGAGCTCCTACGAGCAGTACTTC; cdr3_aa: CSAGVDGGPTRSSYEQYF
v_call: TRBV7-6; clone_size: few; j_call: TRBJ2-1; d_call: .; cdr3_nt: TGTGCCAGCAGCTTGCAAGGGGCAGGAGATGAGCAGTTCTTC; cdr3_aa: CASSLQGAGDEQFF
v_call: TRBV7-2; clone_size: .; j_call: TRBJ2-7; d_call: .; cdr3_nt: TGTGCCAGCAGCCGTGACGACCTCATCGACAATGAGCAGTACTTC; cdr3_aa: CASSRDDLIDNEQYF
v_call: TRBV20-1; clone_size: .; j_call: TRBJ1-5; d_call: .; cdr3_nt: TGCAGTGCTAGAGACCGACGGTCGGGCAATCAGCCCCAGCATTTT; cdr3_aa: CSARDRRSGNQPQHF
v_call: TRBV7-2; clone_size: .; j_call: TRBJ1-4; d_call: .; cdr3_nt: TGTGCCAGCAGCCCTTATGTTACAGCCGATGAAAAACTGTTTTTT; cdr3_aa: CASSPYVTADEKLFF
v_call: TRBV20-1; clone_size: .; j_call: TRBJ2-1; d_call: .; cdr3_nt: TGCAGTGCAAAGACAGTTAGTACATCCAATGAGCAGTTCTTC; cdr3_aa: CSAKTVSTSNEQFF
v_call: TRBV27; clone_size: .; j_call: TRBJ1-2; d_call: .; cdr3_nt: TGTGCCGGCAGCCGAGCGGGACCGCCCAGCACTAACTATGGCTACACCTTC; cdr3_aa: CAGSRAGPPSTNYGYTF
v_call: TRBV29-1; clone_size: .; j_call: TRBJ1-1; d_call: .; cdr3_nt: TGCAGCGTTGTAGGTTATCGGAGTGAAGCTTTCTTT; cdr3_aa: CSVVGYRSEAFF
v_call: TRBV10-3; clone_size: .; j_call: TRBJ2-3; d_call: .; cdr3_nt: TGTGCCATCAGGGAGCCGGGGGGCAGGACAGATACGCAGTATTTT; cdr3_aa: CAIREPGGRTDTQYF
v_call: TRBV7-9; clone_size: few; j_call: TRBJ2-1; d_call: .; cdr3_nt: TGTGCCAGCAGCCCCACTGACAGAACGGGCAATGAGCAGTTCTTC; cdr3_aa: CASSPTDRTGNEQFF
v_call: TRBV4-1; clone_size: .; j_call: TRBJ2-7; d_call: .; cdr3_nt: TGCGCCAGCAGCCAAGATCACAGATCATACTACGAGCAGTACTTC; cdr3_aa: CASSQDHRSYYEQYF
v_call: TRBV5-1; clone_size: few; j_call: TRBJ2-7; d_call: .; cdr3_nt: TGCGCCAGCAGCTTGATTATGTGGGGTGTGGACGAGCAGTACTTC; cdr3_aa: CASSLIMWGVDEQYF
v_call: TRBV4-3; clone_size: few; j_call: TRBJ1-4; d_call: .; cdr3_nt: TGCGCCAGCAGCCCCCAGGACAGCGCTAATGAAAAACTGTTTTTT; cdr3_aa: CASSPQDSANEKLFF